Each of the 14 T cell receptor beta chains below was sequenced from the same sample in a study of patients and donors after allogeneic stem cell transplantation. In TCRdb, the RT-PCR reads were re-called with MiXCR into one record per CDR3 protein. The sample records more than 150,000 distinct CDR3 sequences, 24% being singletons. Sequencing was carried out using blood, either unsorted or a sorted T cell fraction (not recorded which). The source is a human donor who was either an allogeneic HSCT recipient or a stem cell or donor lymphocyte infusion donor (not recorded which). It is not recorded whose cells these are; they may come from a transplant donor.

This clonotype has just a few counts. The CDR3 here is CASSQVVTRTKTNSPLHF. CDR3 nucleotide sequence: TGCGCCAGCAGCCAAGTCGTCACGCGAACAAAAACTAATTCACCCCTCCACTTT. The chain employs TRBV4-1 and TRBJ1-6; D ambiguous. V was trimmed by 1 base and J by 6 bases, leaving 19 bases between them. The CDR3 extends over 18 amino acids. CDR1 is MGHRA, CDR2 YSYEKL, per germline.

This chain joins TRBV5-6 and TRBJ2-1, with 9 bases aligning to TRBD1. The CDR3 has 18 residues. V gave up 5 bases and J gave up 3 bases; unmatched junction bases: 15. Per the germline V gene, CDR1 is SGHDT and CDR2 is YYEEEE. CDR3 sequence: CASRQDRGWSVIYNEQFF. CDR3 nucleotides: TGTGCCAGCAGGCAAGACAGGGGGTGGTCTGTAATCTACAATGAGCAGTTCTTC.

The V and J genes are TRBV12-3 or TRBV12-4 and TRBJ2-7, with 7 positions matching TRBD1. Trimming took 4 bases from V and 5 from J; bases not matched to a gene: 2. The CDR3 contains 12 residues. CDR3 in amino acids: CASSWTGHEQYF. The CDR3 nucleotides are TGTGCCAGCAGTTGGACAGGCCACGAGCAGTACTTC.

This clonotype was seen many times. The gene calls are TRBV12-3 or TRBV12-4 and TRBJ1-6; 9 nucleotides line up with TRBD1. V was pared by 3 bases and J by 7 bases, with 4 bases of the junction left unmatched. This CDR3 spans 15 amino acids. The CDR3 reads CASSLGDRENSPLHF. CDR3 DNA sequence: TGTGCCAGCAGTTTGGGGGACAGGGAGAATTCACCCCTCCACTTT.

This clonotype has at least ten counts. The chain links TRBV5-1 to TRBJ2-7; 8 bases match TRBD1. Germline CDR1 and CDR2: SGHRS and YFSETQ. The ends lost 5 bases at V and 1 base at J; junction bases unmatched: 2. The CDR3 runs to 13 residues. The DNA for the CDR3 is TGCGCCAGCAGTCGGACAGGGTCCTACGAGCAGTACTTC. This translates into CASSRTGSYEQYF.

This chain connects TRBV25-1 to TRBJ2-1; 9 bases match TRBD2. There are 20 residues in the CDR3. CDR1 and CDR2 from the germline V gene are MGHDK and SYGVNS. J lost 3 bases, V lost 2 bases, and 17 bases had no gene match. This chain's CDR3 is CASSEDWVTVSGSLYNEQFF. The DNA for the CDR3 is TGTGCCAGCAGTGAAGATTGGGTAACGGTTAGCGGGAGCCTCTACAATGAGCAGTTCTTC.

This clonotype was found a few times. The chain carries TRBV29-1 and TRBJ2-2; possibly TRBD2 for D (5 bases). The CDR3 totals 10 residues. V lost 3 bases and J lost 13, with 9 bases in between. Germline lookup yields CDR1 SQVTM and CDR2 ANQGSEA. The CDR3 sequence: CSVDYGGLFF. In DNA form, the CDR3 reads TGCAGCGTTGACTACGGAGGGCTGTTTTTT.

There are a few counts of this clonotype. The genes are TRBV10-3 and TRBJ1-1, with 7 bases matching TRBD1. Trimming removed 3 bases from V and 4 bases from J; junction bases left unmatched: 14. Germline V lookup: CDR1 ENHRY, CDR2 SYGVKD. The length of the CDR3 is 17 residues. The CDR3 bases are TGTGCCATCAGTGAACCGACAGGGTTAATCGTTGGCACTGAAGCTTTCTTT. The encoded protein is CAISEPTGLIVGTEAFF.

This clonotype was recorded a few times. This chain joins TRBV29-1 and TRBJ2-3; no clear D gene. CDR3 length: 12 amino acids. Between the trimmed V and J ends, which lost 2 bases and 0 bases, there was a span of 3 bases. The germline CDR1 and CDR2 sequences are SQVTM and ANQGSEA. The CDR3 nucleotides read TGCAGCGTTGAATACAGCACAGATACGCAGTATTTT. It is translated as CSVEYSTDTQYF.

This clonotype showed up just a few times. The CDR3 bases are TGCAGTGCTAGAGTTGGGCGGAATAGCAATCAGCCCCAGCATTTT. It yields the protein CSARVGRNSNQPQHF. This rearrangement joins TRBV20-1 to TRBJ1-5; the D is unclear. Trimming left V 1 base short and J 0 bases short, with 10 bases between. CDR1 DFQATT and CDR2 SNEGSKA come from the germline V gene (reference sequence). The length of the CDR3 is 15 residues.

This clonotype turned up a few times. The V and J genes are TRBV12-3 or TRBV12-4 and TRBJ1-5; no firm D call. This CDR3 is built from 17 residues. The germline V and J ends were trimmed by 6 bases and 3 bases, with 21 bases remaining between them. Here the CDR3 reads CASSTRRFGVYNQPQHF. The CDR3 DNA reads as TGTGCCAGCAGCACAAGGAGGTTTGGGGTCTACAATCAGCCCCAGCATTTT.

The V call is TRBV24-1, the J call TRBJ2-1; 10 bases are a match to TRBD2. The CDR3 runs to 18 residues. V shed 0 bases, J shed 5 bases, and the junction held 9 bases outside the gene matches. Germline loops: CDR1 KGHDR, CDR2 SFDVKD. The CDR3: CATSDLGQREGPNNEQFF. The CDR3 DNA reads TGTGCCACCAGTGATTTGGGACAGCGGGAGGGCCCCAACAATGAGCAGTTCTTC.

The chain links TRBV9 to TRBJ1-2; 7 nucleotides align to TRBD1. In germline, CDR1 is SGDLS, CDR2 YYNGEE. This CDR3 has 14 residues. With 3 bases clipped from V and 1 base from J, the junction kept 3 bases outside the gene matches. The CDR3 DNA sequence: TGTGCCAGCAGCGAGGGGACAGATAACTATGGCTACACCTTC. This gives the protein CASSEGTDNYGYTF.

This CDR3 reads CASSIGGLNEKLFF. In DNA, the CDR3 is TGTGCCAGCAGTATCGGGGGCCTAAATGAAAAACTGTTTTTT. This chain uses TRBV6-5 with TRBJ1-4; D may be TRBD1 (6 bases). Trimming cost V 5 bases and J 5 bases, with 12 bases left between them. Germline CDR1 MNHEY, CDR2 SVGAGI. The length of the CDR3 is 14 residues.